The rows below give T cell receptor beta chains drawn from one sample of a study of T cell changes during pregnancy in multiple sclerosis. Sequencing used immunoSEQ multiplex PCR; TCRdb keeps in-frame clones, though not all of them. Counted here are 85,000 to 130,000 clones, approximately 94% occurring once; the ten biggest clones make up around 1.2%. Sequenced material: peripheral blood, taken in the second trimester of pregnancy. These receptors all stem from a female donor with multiple sclerosis, enrolled in a pregnancy study. Each CDR3 is given with its conserved first and last residue.

>TRBJ2-5|TRBV4-1
CASSHLAFAPQETQYF
>TRBJ1-4|TRBV7-8
CASSRGGVGEKLFF
>TRBJ1-2|TRBV15
CATSRGGQGVNYGYTF
>TRBJ1-4|TRBV15
CATSRGQGAFNEKLFF
>TRBJ2-2|TRBV30
CAWSVGQVDTGELFF
>TRBJ2-1|TRBV11-2
CASSSPPISFNEQFF
>TRBJ1-1|TRBV18
CASSPPGQGLNTEAFF
>TRBJ1-1|TRBV27
CASSLITGRRTRGNTEAFF
>TRBJ2-5|TRBV5-1
CASSPGQLTETQYF
>TRBJ2-7|TRBV4-1
CASSTSPTGLGYEQYF
>TRBJ2-2|TRBV10-1
CASSSDRAGELFF
>TRBJ2-1|TRBV13
CASSLPGGLAGEQFF
>TRBJ2-2|TRBV5-1
CASSLRSGRVDTGELFF
>TRBJ1-6|TRBV6-1
CASSETGFSNSPLHF
>TRBJ1-1|TRBV12-5
CASGLTTGAGTEAFF
>TRBJ2-7|TRBV2
CASSVVEGLYEQYF
>TRBJ2-5|TRBV27
CASSPLAGGPKTQYF
>TRBJ1-4|TRBV29-1
CSVSPGRAGEKLFF
>TRBJ1-1|TRBV18
CASSPLLSPGTGLGTEAFF
>TRBJ1-6|TRBV6-6
CASSLRDWNSPLHF
>TRBJ2-1|TRBV4-1
CASSHLLAGGLGEQFF
>TRBJ2-1|TRBV6-1
CASSASVAGGSYNEQFF
>TRBJ2-1|TRBV13
CASSGSGLEQFF
>TRBJ1-4|TRBV30
CALHRATNEKLFF
>TRBJ1-6|TRBV5-1
CASRFRPGQANSPLHF
>TRBJ2-3|TRBV19
CASSARTSGSIDTQYF
>TRBJ1-2|TRBV20-1
CSASGERYTF
>TRBJ2-2|TRBV4-2
CASSQRGSGGTTGELFF
>TRBJ1-1|TRBV20-1
CSASAPGRAFF
>TRBJ2-2|TRBV10-1
CATSGTGERGELFF
>TRBJ2-7|TRBV30
CAWSAFSAGEQYF